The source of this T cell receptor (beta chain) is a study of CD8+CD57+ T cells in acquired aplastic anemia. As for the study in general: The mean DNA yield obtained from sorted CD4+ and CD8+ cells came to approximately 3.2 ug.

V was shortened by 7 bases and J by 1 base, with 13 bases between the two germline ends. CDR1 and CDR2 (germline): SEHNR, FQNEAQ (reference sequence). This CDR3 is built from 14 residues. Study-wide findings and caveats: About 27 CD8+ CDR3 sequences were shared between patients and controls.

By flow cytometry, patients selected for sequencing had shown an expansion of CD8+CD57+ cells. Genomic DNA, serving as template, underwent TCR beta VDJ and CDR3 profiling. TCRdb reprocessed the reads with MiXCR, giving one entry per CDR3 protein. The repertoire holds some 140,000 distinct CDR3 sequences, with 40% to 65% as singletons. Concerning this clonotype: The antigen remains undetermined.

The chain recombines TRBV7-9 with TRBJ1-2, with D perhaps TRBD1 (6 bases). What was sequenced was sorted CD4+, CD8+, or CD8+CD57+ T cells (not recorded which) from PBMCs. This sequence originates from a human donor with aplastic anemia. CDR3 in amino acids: CASNPEGVNYGYTF. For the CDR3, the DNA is TGTGCCAGCAACCCGGAGGGGGTTAACTATGGCTACACCTTC.